The 20 T cell receptor beta chains presented below share a single source sample, sequenced in a study of OX40 agonist ivuxolimab in advanced cancers. The data were produced by immunoSEQ multiplex PCR, yet TCRdb's version contains in-frame clones alone and is incomplete. The data show about 100,000 clones, just over 90% seen once. Sequenced here: CD4+ or CD8+ T cells sorted from blood, sampled in a trial of the OX40 agonist ivuxolimab. The receptors come from an adult with an advanced solid tumor such as melanoma, head and neck, liver or kidney cancer.

V is TRBV15 and J is TRBJ2-7, with 10 bases identical to TRBD2. From germline, CDR1 is LNHNV and CDR2 YYDKDF (reference sequence). This CDR3 is 17 amino acids long. V shed 0 bases, J shed 3 bases, and the junction held 8 bases outside the gene matches. The CDR3 spells CATSRDRASGRIYEQYF. In DNA, the CDR3 is TGTGCCACCAGCAGAGATCGGGCTAGCGGGAGAATCTACGAGCAGTACTTC. Combining the CDR3 with reference TRBV15 and TRBJ2-7 gives the whole variable domain DAMVIQNPRYQVTQFGKPVTLSCSQTLNHNVMYWYQQKSSQAPKLLFHYYDKDFNNEADTPDNFQSRRPNTSFCFLDIRSPGLGDTAMYLCATSRDRASGRIYEQYFGPGTRLTVT.

The chain carries TRBV10-1 and TRBJ2-1; D is undetermined. V shed 7 bases and J shed 7 bases, with 11 bases lying between them. The V gene's germline CDR1 is WNHNN and CDR2 SYGVQD (reference sequence). The CDR3 contains 12 residues. Here the CDR3 reads CASIDLHNEQFF. CDR3 in DNA: TGCGCCAGCATCGATTTACATAATGAGCAGTTCTTC.

The J gene is TRBJ2-2, the V gene TRBV5-1; D is ambiguous. V lost 2 bases and J 0 bases, leaving 8 bases between the germline ends. CDR1 SGHRS and CDR2 YFSETQ come from the germline V gene. The CDR3 is 15 residues long. The chain's CDR3 is CASSLNAPNTGELFF. The CDR3 DNA follows: TGCGCCAGCAGCTTAAACGCCCCGAACACCGGGGAGCTGTTTTTT.

The chain employs TRBV6-5 and TRBJ2-1; 7 bases line up with TRBD2. CDR3 length equals 13 residues. In germline, CDR1 is MNHEY, CDR2 SVGAGI. The junction had 7 bases not matched to a gene; V was cut back by 5 bases and J by 9 bases. CDR3 DNA sequence: TGTGCCAGCAGTCCCCCGGGGAGGGCTGAGCAGTTCTTC. This gives the protein CASSPPGRAEQFF.

The V call is TRBV15, the J call TRBJ2-1; tentative D call: TRBD1 (5 bases). CDR1 is LNHNV, CDR2 YYDKDF, per germline (reference sequence). Trimming pared 0 bases from V and 5 bases from J, leaving 8 bases between. The CDR3 has 14 residues. This chain's CDR3 is CATSRDPRDNEQFF. DNA of the CDR3: TGTGCCACCAGCAGAGATCCCAGGGACAATGAGCAGTTCTTC. The whole variable domain, remainder taken from reference TRBV15 and TRBJ2-1, is DAMVIQNPRYQVTQFGKPVTLSCSQTLNHNVMYWYQQKSSQAPKLLFHYYDKDFNNEADTPDNFQSRRPNTSFCFLDIRSPGLGDTAMYLCATSRDPRDNEQFFGPGTRLTVL.

The chain links TRBV15 to TRBJ2-3; TRBD2 matches at 9 bases. The CDR3 length is 14 residues. V dropped 5 bases and J dropped 8; count of bases not matched to a gene: 8. Germline CDR1 and CDR2: LNHNV and YYDKDF (reference sequence). CDR3 amino acids: CATSSRAGGATQYF. The CDR3 nucleotides read TGTGCCACCAGCTCTCGGGCGGGAGGGGCTACGCAGTATTTT.

The chain is built from TRBV7-3 and TRBJ2-5, with D possibly being TRBD2 (6 bases). The CDR3 runs to 14 residues. With 5 bases removed from V and 3 bases from J, the gap between germline ends came to 13 bases. Germline CDR1 is SGHTA and CDR2 is FQGTGA. CDR3 bases: TGTGCCAGCAGCCCCACGGGAGACGAAGAGACCCAGTACTTC. Translated, it gives CASSPTGDEETQYF.

This rearrangement joins TRBV18 to TRBJ2-7, with D possibly being TRBD1 or TRBD2 (5 bases each). CDR3 length: 16 amino acids. Looked up from germline, CDR1 is KGHSH and CDR2 is LQKENI. V lost 4 bases and J 0 bases, leaving 16 bases between the germline ends. The CDR3 protein is CASSLLGTPSSYEQYF. As DNA, the CDR3 is TGTGCCAGCTCACTGCTCGGGACGCCAAGCTCCTACGAGCAGTACTTC.

This clone was detected only a few times. This chain connects TRBV2 to TRBJ2-2; weak D call: TRBD2 (5 bases). Looked up from germline, CDR1 is SNHLY and CDR2 is FYNNEI. The CDR3 extends over 16 amino acids. V lost 3 bases and J 5 bases, leaving 16 bases between the germline ends. CDR3 in amino acids: CASSEARRAETGELFF. The CDR3 nucleotides read TGTGCCAGCAGTGAGGCTCGGCGGGCAGAAACCGGGGAGCTGTTTTTT.

This chain connects TRBV29-1 to TRBJ2-2, with 7 bases that match TRBD1. Looked up from germline, CDR1 is SQVTM and CDR2 is ANQGSEA. With 6 bases clipped from V and 10 bases from J, the junction kept 11 bases outside the gene matches. This CDR3 contains 13 residues. In nucleotides, the CDR3 is TGCAGCGTAGGGGACAGTCCGGGCGAGGAGCTGTTTTTT. The encoded protein is CSVGDSPGEELFF.

This clone occurred once. The chain carries TRBV11-2 and TRBJ2-2; TRBD2 aligns across 7 bases. The ends lost 6 bases at V and 2 bases at J; junction bases unmatched: 12. CDR1 and CDR2 from the germline V gene are SGHAT and FQNNGV. CDR3 length: 17 residues. The CDR3, as DNA: TGTGCCAGCAGAAACCCGTCACGGGGGGATAACACCGGGGAGCTGTTTTTT. Encoded protein: CASRNPSRGDNTGELFF.

This chain joins TRBV9 and TRBJ1-1, with 8 nucleotides matching TRBD1. This CDR3 spans 15 amino acids. Looked up from germline, CDR1 is SGDLS and CDR2 is YYNGEE. J gave up 2 bases and V 4 bases, and 7 bases lay outside the gene matches. CDR3: CASSSRTGLNTEAFF. CDR3 bases: TGTGCCAGCAGCTCCAGGACAGGGTTAAACACTGAAGCTTTCTTT. The full variable domain, with the rest looked up from reference TRBV9 and TRBJ1-1, is DSGVTQTPKHLITATGQRVTLRCSPRSGDLSVYWYQQSLDQGLQFLIQYYNGEERAKGNILERFSAQQFPDLHSELNLSSLELGDSALYFCASSSRTGLNTEAFFGQGTRLTVV.

V is TRBV5-1 and J is TRBJ1-2, with D unresolved. Deletions cut 2 bases from V and 5 bases from J, with 13 bases between. The CDR3 length is 14 residues. The V gene's germline CDR1 is SGHRS and CDR2 YFSETQ. The CDR3 is CASSFSGMAYGYTF. CDR3 bases: TGCGCCAGCAGCTTCAGTGGGATGGCATATGGCTACACCTTC.

This clone was counted once. The chain is built from TRBV28 and TRBJ2-5; D remains unclear. The germline V gene encodes CDR1 MDHEN and CDR2 SYDVKM. This CDR3 region has 11 residues. Trimming removed 8 bases from V and 6 bases from J, with 10 bases in between. The CDR3 coding sequence is TGTGCCAGCTTATCGGGCAAGACCCAGTACTTC. It encodes CASLSGKTQYF.

V and J are TRBV7-2 and TRBJ1-5; 7 bases agree with TRBD1. V dropped 1 base and J dropped 1; count of bases not matched to a gene: 4. CDR3 length: 16 amino acids. Germline CDR1 and CDR2: SGHTA and FQGNSA. CDR3 loop: CASSLGLTGSNQPQHF. In DNA form, the CDR3 reads TGTGCCAGCAGCTTAGGGTTGACAGGGAGCAATCAGCCCCAGCATTTT.

This clone was seen only once. CDR3 nucleotides: TGTGCCAGCCGCCCCCAGGGCACAGGGGGCGGTGGCGAGCAGTACTTC. Translated, it gives CASRPQGTGGGGEQYF. The chain joins TRBV7-9 to TRBJ2-7; TRBD1 matches 9 bases. The V gene end was trimmed by 8 bases and the J gene end by 6 bases; junction bases not matched to a gene: 17. Germline V lookup: CDR1 SEHNR, CDR2 FQNEAQ (reference sequence). This CDR3 is 16 amino acids long.

The chain recombines TRBV28 with TRBJ1-5, with 9 nucleotides matching TRBD1. Germline V CDR1 and CDR2: MDHEN, SYDVKM. The V and J ends lost 6 bases and 5 bases, in that order; junction bases with no gene match: 5. The length of the CDR3 is 14 residues. CDR3 region: CASRGQGPDQPQHF. The CDR3 coding sequence is TGTGCCAGCAGAGGACAGGGGCCCGATCAGCCCCAGCATTTT.

The chain has TRBV27 and TRBJ1-1; 9 nucleotides agree with TRBD1. V lost 5 bases, J lost 0 bases, and 13 bases stayed unmatched. This CDR3 comprises 18 residues. Per the germline V gene, CDR1 is MNHEY and CDR2 is SMNVEV (reference sequence). The CDR3 region has the DNA TGTGCCAGCAGTCCGTGGGACAGGGTTAGAGACATGAACACTGAAGCTTTCTTT. Its translation is CASSPWDRVRDMNTEAFF.

The V and J genes are TRBV5-4 and TRBJ2-7; perhaps TRBD2 as D (6 bases). From germline, CDR1 is SGHNT and CDR2 YYREEE (reference sequence). CDR3 length: 16 amino acids. V was pared by 0 bases and J by 5 bases, with 18 bases between. Here the CDR3 DNA reads TGTGCCAGCAGCTTGGCTTTCGCAGGGAGGTCAGACGAGCAGTACTTC. Encoded protein: CASSLAFAGRSDEQYF.

The rearrangement links TRBV5-1 to TRBJ2-1; D gene unclear. V lost 2 bases to trimming and J lost 7 bases, with 16 bases between them. The CDR3 extends over 15 amino acids. CDR1 and CDR2 (germline): SGHRS, YFSETQ. The CDR3 sequence: CASSLGLLSGNEQFF. Written as DNA, the CDR3 is TGCGCCAGCAGCTTAGGGCTTCTTTCTGGGAATGAGCAGTTCTTC.